The clone carrying this T cell receptor (beta chain) has at least ten counts. The antigen is not known. This record comes from a study of T cells in Graves' hyperthyroidism and ophthalmopathy. Study details: Peripheral blood specimens were obtained at initial diagnosis, prior to any treatment.

CDR3 length: 14 amino acids. V lost 3 bases and J lost 0, with 9 bases in between. Study-level results: Blood held most thyroid clonotypes expanded above 0.001 frequency.

The source material, RNA transcripts, was used to amplify TCR beta CDR3 regions. First-round RT-PCR with HTBI primers amplified the TCR CDR3 region. TCRdb ran MiXCR on the multiplex PCR reads and lists one entry per CDR3 protein. In the table there are around 250,000 distinct CDR3 sequences, 14% to 15% of which are singletons. This chain uses TRBV12-3 or TRBV12-4 with TRBJ2-7; D not certain. This TCR derives from a woman aged 40 to 49 with Graves' hyperthyroidism that later progressed to Graves' ophthalmopathy. The sequenced sample was blood. The CDR3 coding sequence is TGTGCCAGCAGTTTTTTCGGCCCCTCCTACGAGCAGTACTTC. It yields the protein CASSFFGPSYEQYF.